This T cell receptor (beta chain) was retrieved from a study of control samples from healthy donors and cancer patients. The CDR3 loop spans 14 amino acids. V was trimmed by 4 bases and J by 6 bases, leaving 14 bases between them. Germline CDR1 reads SGHRS; CDR2 reads YFSETQ. TCRdb's copy holds only in-frame clones and misses some; the assay was immunoSEQ multiplex PCR. The sample has 30,000 to 35,000 clones, approximately 93% seen once. This clonotype originated in a man aged 60 to 69 in good health. What was sequenced was blood. The chain links TRBV5-1 to TRBJ2-1; D perhaps matches TRBD1 (6 bases). CDR3 sequence reads: CASSPWTVSNEQFF. CDR3 nucleotide sequence: TGCGCCAGCAGCCCCTGGACAGTTTCCAATGAGCAGTTCTTC.